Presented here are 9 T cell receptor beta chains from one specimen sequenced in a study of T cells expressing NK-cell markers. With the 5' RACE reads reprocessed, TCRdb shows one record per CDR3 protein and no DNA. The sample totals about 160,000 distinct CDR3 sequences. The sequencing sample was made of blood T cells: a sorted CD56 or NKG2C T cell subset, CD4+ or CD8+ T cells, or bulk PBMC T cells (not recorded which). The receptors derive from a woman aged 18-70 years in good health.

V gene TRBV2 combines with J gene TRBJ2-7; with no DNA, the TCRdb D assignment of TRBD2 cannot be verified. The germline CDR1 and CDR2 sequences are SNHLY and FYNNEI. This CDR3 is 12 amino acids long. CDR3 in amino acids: CASSDPREEQYF.

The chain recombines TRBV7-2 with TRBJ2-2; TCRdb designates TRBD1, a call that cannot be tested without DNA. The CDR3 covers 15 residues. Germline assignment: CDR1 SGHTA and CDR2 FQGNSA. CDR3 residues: CASSLSGGRSGELFF.

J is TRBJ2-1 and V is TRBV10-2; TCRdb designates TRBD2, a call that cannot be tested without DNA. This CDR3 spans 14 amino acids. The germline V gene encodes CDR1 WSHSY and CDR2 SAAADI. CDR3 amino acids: CASRLAGPYNEQFF.

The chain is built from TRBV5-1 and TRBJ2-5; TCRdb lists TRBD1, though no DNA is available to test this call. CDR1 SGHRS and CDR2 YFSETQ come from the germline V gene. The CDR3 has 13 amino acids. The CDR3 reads CASSSGGGQTQYF.

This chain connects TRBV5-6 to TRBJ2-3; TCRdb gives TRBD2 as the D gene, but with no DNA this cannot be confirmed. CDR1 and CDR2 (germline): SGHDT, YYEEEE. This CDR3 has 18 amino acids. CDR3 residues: CASSLAKWAPSGTDTQYF.

This CDR3 is CASSTATGYYGYTF. This chain connects TRBV18 to TRBJ1-2; without DNA, the TCRdb call of TRBD1 cannot be checked. Germline values: CDR1 KGHSH, CDR2 LQKENI. This CDR3 contains 14 residues.

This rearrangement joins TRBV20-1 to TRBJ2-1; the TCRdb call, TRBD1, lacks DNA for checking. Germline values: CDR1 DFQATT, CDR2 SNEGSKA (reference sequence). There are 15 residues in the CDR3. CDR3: CSARGTVIGYNEQFF.

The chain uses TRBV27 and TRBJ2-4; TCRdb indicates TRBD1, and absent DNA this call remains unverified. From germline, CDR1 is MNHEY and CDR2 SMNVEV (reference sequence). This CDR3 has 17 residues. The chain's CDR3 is CASRATGTPLAKNIQYF.

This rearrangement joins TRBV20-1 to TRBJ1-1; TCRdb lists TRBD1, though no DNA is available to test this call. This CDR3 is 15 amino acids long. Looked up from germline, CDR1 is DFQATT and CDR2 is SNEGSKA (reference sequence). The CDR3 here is CSAKIPQGARTEAFF.